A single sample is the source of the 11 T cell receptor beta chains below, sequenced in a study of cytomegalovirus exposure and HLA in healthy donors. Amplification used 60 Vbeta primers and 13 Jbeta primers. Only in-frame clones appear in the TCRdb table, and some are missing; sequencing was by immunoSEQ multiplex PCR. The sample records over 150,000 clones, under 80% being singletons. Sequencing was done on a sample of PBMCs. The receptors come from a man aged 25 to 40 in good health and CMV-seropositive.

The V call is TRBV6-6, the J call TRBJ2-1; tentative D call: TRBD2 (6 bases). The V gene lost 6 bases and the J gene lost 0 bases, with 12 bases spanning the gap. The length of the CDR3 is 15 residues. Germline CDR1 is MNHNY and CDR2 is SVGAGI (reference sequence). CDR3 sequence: CASRGGTGSYNEQFF. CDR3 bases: TGTGCCAGCAGGGGCGGGACCGGCTCCTACAATGAGCAGTTCTTC.

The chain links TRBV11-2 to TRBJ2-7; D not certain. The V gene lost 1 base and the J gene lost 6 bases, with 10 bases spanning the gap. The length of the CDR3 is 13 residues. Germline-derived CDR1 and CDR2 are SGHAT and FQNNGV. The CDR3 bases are TGTGCCAGCAGCTTAGGGTCAGGCAGCGAGCAGTACTTC. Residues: CASSLGSGSEQYF. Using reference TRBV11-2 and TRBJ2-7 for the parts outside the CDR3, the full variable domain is EAGVAQSPRYKIIEKRQSVAFWCNPISGHATLYWYQQILGQGPKLLIQFQNNGVVDDSQLPKDRFSAERLKGVDSTLKIQPAKLEDSAVYLCASSLGSGSEQYFGPGTRLTVT.

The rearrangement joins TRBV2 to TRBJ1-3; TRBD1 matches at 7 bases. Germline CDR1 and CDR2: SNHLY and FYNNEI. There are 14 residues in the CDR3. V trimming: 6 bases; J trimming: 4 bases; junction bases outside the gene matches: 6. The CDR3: CASREQTGGNTIYF. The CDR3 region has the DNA TGTGCCAGCAGGGAACAGACAGGGGGAAACACCATATATTTT.

The CDR3 spells CASSPGRGVPYTGELFF. Here the CDR3 DNA reads TGTGCCAGCAGCCCCGGGAGGGGGGTGCCCTACACCGGGGAGCTGTTTTTT. J is TRBJ2-2 and V is TRBV7-3; 8 nucleotides match TRBD2. The J segment lost 3 bases and the V segment lost 5 bases, leaving 11 bases of the junction unmatched. This CDR3 is 17 amino acids long. Germline CDR1 SGHTA, CDR2 FQGTGA.

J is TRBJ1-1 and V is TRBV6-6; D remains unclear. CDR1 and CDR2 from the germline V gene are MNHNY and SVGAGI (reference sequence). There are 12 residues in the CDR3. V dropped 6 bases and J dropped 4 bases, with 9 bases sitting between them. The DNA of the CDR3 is TGTGCCAGCAGCCCTCCCAGCACTGAAGCTTTCTTT. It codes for CASSPPSTEAFF.

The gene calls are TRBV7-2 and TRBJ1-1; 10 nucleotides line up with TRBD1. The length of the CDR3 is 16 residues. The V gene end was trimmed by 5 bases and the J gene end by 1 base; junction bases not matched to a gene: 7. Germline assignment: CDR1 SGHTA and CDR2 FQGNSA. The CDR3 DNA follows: TGTGCCAGCAGCCTACATTGGACAGGGGGGAACACTGAAGCTTTCTTT. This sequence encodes CASSLHWTGGNTEAFF.

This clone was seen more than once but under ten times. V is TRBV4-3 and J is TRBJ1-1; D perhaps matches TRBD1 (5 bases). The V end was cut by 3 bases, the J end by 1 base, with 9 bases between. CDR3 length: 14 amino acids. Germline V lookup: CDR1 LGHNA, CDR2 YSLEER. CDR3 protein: CASSQVGQNTEAFF. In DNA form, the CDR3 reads TGCGCCAGCAGCCAGGTTGGACAGAACACTGAAGCTTTCTTT.

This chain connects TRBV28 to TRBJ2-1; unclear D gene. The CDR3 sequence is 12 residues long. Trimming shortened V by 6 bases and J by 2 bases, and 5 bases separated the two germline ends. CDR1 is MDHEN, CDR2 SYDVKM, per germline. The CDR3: CASSPAYNEQFF. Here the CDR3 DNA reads TGTGCCAGCAGCCCCGCCTACAATGAGCAGTTCTTC.

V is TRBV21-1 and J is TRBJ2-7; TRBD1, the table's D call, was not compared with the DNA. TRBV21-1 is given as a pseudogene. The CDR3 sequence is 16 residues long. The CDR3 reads CASSKRTPAGDYEQYF. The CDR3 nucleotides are TGTGCCAGCAGCAAGAGGACACCGGCTGGGGACTACGAGCAGTACTTC.

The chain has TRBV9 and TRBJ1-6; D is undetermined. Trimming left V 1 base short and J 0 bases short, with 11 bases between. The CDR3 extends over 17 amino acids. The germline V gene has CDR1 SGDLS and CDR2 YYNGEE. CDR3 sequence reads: CASSVSQKSSYNSPLHF. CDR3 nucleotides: TGTGCCAGCAGCGTATCACAGAAGAGCTCCTATAATTCACCCCTCCACTTT.

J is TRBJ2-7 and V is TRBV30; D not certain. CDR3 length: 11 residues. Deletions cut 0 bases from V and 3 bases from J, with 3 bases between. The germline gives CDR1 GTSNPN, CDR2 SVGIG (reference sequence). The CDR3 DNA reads TGTGCCTGGAGTGTACTCTACGAGCAGTACTTC. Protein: CAWSVLYEQYF.